This T cell receptor (beta chain) was captured in a study of blood T cells in healthy people across ages (dated by TCRdb to between 2014 and 2017). A note on the overall study: Template switching captured roughly one uniquely barcoded TCR beta cDNA molecule per two T cells in model experiments. Age-related changes in TCR beta repertoire diversity were measured in the study by deep sequencing normalized with unique cDNA molecular identifiers. The donors were divided into four age groups: young (average around 15 years), middle-aged (around 41), aged (about 62) and long-lived (roughly 82). To avoid experimental bias, donors of different ages were distributed randomly across sequencing lanes. Using the same blood draw, the study looked at two additional independent replicas of 1 million unique cDNA reads for two donors, one aged 18 to 30 and the other aged 80 or older. Broader findings and caveats from the paper: The CMV infection status of donors was not known, potentially confounding age-related changes in expanded clonotypes. A strong correlation was found between observed TCR beta diversity and the percentage of naive T cells measured by flow cytometry. Observed TCR beta diversity per million T cells fell roughly linearly with age, and a significant reduction was already apparent by age about 43. Estimates of total diversity based on one million sequenced T cells were regarded as lower bounds and as underestimates. Compared with the aged group, the long-lived group had more naive CD4+ T cells, fewer expanded clones and increased TCR diversity, a pattern suggesting age selection. Because profiling used bulk unsorted PBMCs, naive and antigen-experienced compartments could not be compared conclusively.

Library preparation employed 5' RACE. TCRdb records Illumina HiSeq 2500 as the sequencer. A second 7 to 11 cycle PCR used a sample-barcoded 5' primer and a J-beta primer mix. Each TCR beta cDNA molecule received a unique molecular identifier from a template-switch 5' adaptor carrying 12 random nucleotides. Each sample yielded at least 3 million CDR3-containing paired-end reads. First-strand cDNA synthesis was performed from all RNA using the Mint cDNA synthesis kit, with priming by a TRBC-specific oligonucleotide. Following uracil-DNA glycosylase treatment, a first 18-cycle PCR with universal primers M1SS and BC2_uni_R was performed on all cDNA. Per the authors' processing: Each sample was normalized by randomly selecting 1 million high-quality reads, each carrying a distinct molecular identifier. Instead of being binned into consensus sequences, reads with shared molecular identifiers were discarded. MiTCR, with a Q25 quality threshold and the strictest error-elimination algorithm, was used for CDR3 identification, clonotype clustering and error correction. A nonparametric unseen species model with Euler transformation was used to estimate lower-bound total TCR beta diversity. TCRdb handled the public reads itself, with Q25 trimming in fastp and clone calling in MiXCR, and kept productive beta chains. CDR3 protein duplicates are merged, each entry listing the most common genes and DNA. TCRdb's processing, not the authors' own work, is the source of the V and J calls. The sample table contains 500,000 to 600,000 distinct CDR3 sequences; only one count was recorded for 25% to 30% of them. The ten largest make up 18% of the sample.

The donors were roughly 40 Caucasian individuals from Russia, aged about 6 to 95 years, who were systemically healthy. Each donor gave approximately 10 milliliters of peripheral blood, collected into EDTA-treated Vacutainer tubes. PBMCs were isolated by Ficoll-Paque density-gradient centrifugation, with at least 6 million obtained per sample. Total RNA, at least 6 micrograms per sample, was extracted from PBMCs with Trizol reagent. The percentages of naive CD45RAhigh/CD27high T cells were determined by flow cytometry on a PBMC aliquot from every donor. Concerning this clonotype: No antigen is known for it. Since a much larger clone is just one base distant, this may be a read error.

Relative to germline, V is 8 bases shorter and J is 0 bases shorter, with 5 bases between their ends. Counted from cysteine to phenylalanine, this CDR3 has 13 amino acids. Only the CDR3 DNA stays, 39 bases, in frame from base 1. The germline V gene yields MNHNS for CDR1 and SASEGT for CDR2. The material sequenced was blood. The rearrangement joined TRBV6-1 to TRBJ2-6, with an unclear D gene assignment. The sequence came from a woman in her 70s in good health. The nucleotides are TGTGCCAGCGAGAGCTCTGGGGCCAACGTCCTGACTTTC. Translated, this gives CASESSGANVLTF.